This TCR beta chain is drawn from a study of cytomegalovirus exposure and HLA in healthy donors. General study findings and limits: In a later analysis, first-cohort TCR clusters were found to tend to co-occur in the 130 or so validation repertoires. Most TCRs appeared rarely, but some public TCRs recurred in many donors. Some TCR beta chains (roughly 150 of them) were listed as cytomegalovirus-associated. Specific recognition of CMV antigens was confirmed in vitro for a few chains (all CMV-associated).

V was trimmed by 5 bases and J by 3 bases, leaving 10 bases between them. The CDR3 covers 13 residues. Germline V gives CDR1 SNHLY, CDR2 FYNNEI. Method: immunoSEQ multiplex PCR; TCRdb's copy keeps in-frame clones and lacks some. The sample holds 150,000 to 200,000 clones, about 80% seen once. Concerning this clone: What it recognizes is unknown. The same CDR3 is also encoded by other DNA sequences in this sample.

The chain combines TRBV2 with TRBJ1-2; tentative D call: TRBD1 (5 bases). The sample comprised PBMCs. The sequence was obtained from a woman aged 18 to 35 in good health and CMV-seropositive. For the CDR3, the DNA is TGTGCCAGCAGTCCCCAGGGATACTATGGCTACACCTTC. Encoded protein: CASSPQGYYGYTF.